Listed here are 3 T cell receptor beta chains from one sample, sequenced in a study of cytomegalovirus exposure and HLA in healthy donors. Amplification used 60 Vbeta primers and 13 Jbeta primers. Clones were sequenced by immunoSEQ multiplex PCR, and TCRdb holds only the in-frame ones, with some missing. The table shows 35,000 to 40,000 clones, with 65% to 85% occurring only once. Sequences were obtained from PBMCs. These receptors all stem from a woman in her 30s in good health and CMV-seropositive.

The chain is built from TRBV9 and TRBJ1-6, with D possibly matching TRBD1 (5 bases). Germline V gives CDR1 SGDLS, CDR2 YYNGEE. Trimming took 0 bases from V and 3 from J, leaving 10 bases between them. This CDR3 has 16 residues. DNA for the CDR3: TGTGCCAGCAGCGTAGACCGGGGGGACTATAATTCACCCCTCCACTTT. Its protein is CASSVDRGDYNSPLHF.

The chain links TRBV9 to TRBJ2-7; D remains ambiguous. Trimming removed 1 base from V and 3 bases from J, with 8 bases in between. The CDR3 is 13 residues long. Germline V lookup: CDR1 SGDLS, CDR2 YYNGEE. CDR3 sequence: CASSVNPGYEQYF. Written as DNA, the CDR3 is TGTGCCAGCAGCGTAAACCCGGGCTACGAGCAGTACTTC.

V is TRBV7-9 and J is TRBJ2-5; 7 bases agree with TRBD1. The last part of the DNA fits TRBJ2-7 better; the J call may be wrong. The CDR3 spans 17 residues. The V gene's germline CDR1 is SEHNR and CDR2 FQNEAQ (reference sequence). In nucleotides, the CDR3 is TGTGCCAGCAGCTCCACTCACACCGGGACAGCCTCCTACGAGCAGTACTTC. Translated, it gives CASSSTHTGTASYEQYF.